This TCR beta chain emerged from a study of cytomegalovirus exposure and HLA in healthy donors. Study-wide context: The study placed 70% to 85% of its 398 genotyped donors in the Caucasian-associated ancestry cluster.

A note on this clone: Antigen specificity is unknown.

Study-level points and caveats: With high specificity and sensitivity, the classifier reportedly diagnosed cytomegalovirus status. There were some 150 TCR beta chains listed as cytomegalovirus-associated. Later on, an analysis found that several of the most significant clusters appeared to be linked to common viral pathogens, which included parvovirus B19.

Per germline, CDR1 SEHNR and CDR2 FQNEAQ (reference sequence). After removal of 5 bases from V and 0 bases from J, the junction contained 15 bases not matched to a gene. The CDR3 is 18 amino acids. The PCR was carried out with 60 Vbeta primers and 13 Jbeta primers. Only in-frame clones appear in the TCRdb table, and some are missing; sequencing was by immunoSEQ multiplex PCR. The table includes about 170,000 clones, 65% to 80% detected once. This receptor was taken from a female donor in good health and CMV-seronegative. The chain uses TRBV7-9 and TRBJ1-1; TRBD1 agrees at 7 bases. Sample: PBMCs. The CDR3 nucleotides are TGTGCCAGCAGCGTAGGGAAGACAGGGTGGGGGATGAACACTGAAGCTTTCTTT. Its translation is CASSVGKTGWGMNTEAFF.